A single sample is the source of the 4 T cell receptor beta chains below, sequenced in a study of T-cell memory formation after mild COVID-19. Each CDR3 protein gets one entry after TCRdb re-called the 5' RACE reads with MiXCR. In the table there are about 500,000 distinct CDR3 sequences, roughly 22% of which are singletons. Sequencing used PBMCs or a T cell subset sorted from them (not recorded which). The receptors derive from an adult woman who had mild COVID-19 (a few samples of this study predate the infection). Cell type and time point are not known.

The genes are TRBV2 and TRBJ2-3; 11 bases fit TRBD2. Germline CDR1 SNHLY, CDR2 FYNNEI. V lost 1 base, J lost 7 bases, and 4 bases stayed unmatched. The CDR3 sequence is 15 residues long. CDR3 bases: TGTGCCAGCAGTGAAGAAGGGACTAGCGGATATACGCAGTATTTT. Amino acids: CASSEEGTSGYTQYF.

The chain combines TRBV7-2 with TRBJ2-3; possible D gene TRBD2, 6 bases. Looked up from germline, CDR1 is SGHTA and CDR2 is FQGNSA. Trimming took 1 base from V and 1 from J, leaving 9 bases between them. The CDR3 sequence is 15 residues long. CDR3 sequence reads: CASSLGGTRTDTQYF. CDR3 DNA sequence: TGTGCCAGCAGCTTAGGCGGGACCCGCACAGATACGCAGTATTTT.

This clonotype has just a few counts. The genes are TRBV5-1 and TRBJ2-7; D not resolved. Per germline, CDR1 SGHRS and CDR2 YFSETQ. The CDR3 is made up of 14 amino acids. Deletions cut 6 bases from V and 3 bases from J, with 16 bases between. CDR3 sequence reads: CASKLSYSSYEQYF. CDR3 DNA sequence: TGCGCCAGCAAACTTTCGTATTCAAGCTACGAGCAGTACTTC.

In this sample, this clonotype turned up a few times. The chain recombines TRBV7-8 with TRBJ2-7, with TRBD1 as a possible D gene (5 bases). V dropped 3 bases and J dropped 9 bases, with 15 bases sitting between them. From germline, CDR1 is SGHVS and CDR2 FQNEAQ. The CDR3 runs to 13 residues. CDR3 coding DNA: TGTGCCAGCAGCTTCCGGGCCCCCGACAGGCAGTACTTC. This encodes CASSFRAPDRQYF.